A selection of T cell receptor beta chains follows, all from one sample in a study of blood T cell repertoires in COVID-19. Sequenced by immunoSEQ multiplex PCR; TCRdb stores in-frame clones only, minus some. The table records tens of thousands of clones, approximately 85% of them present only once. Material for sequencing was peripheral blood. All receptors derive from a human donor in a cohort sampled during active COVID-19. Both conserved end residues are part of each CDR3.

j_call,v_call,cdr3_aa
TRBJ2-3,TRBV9,CASSAPGGGTDTQYF
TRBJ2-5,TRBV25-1,CASSDAALGGTQYF
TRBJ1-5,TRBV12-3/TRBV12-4,CASSYNNQPQHF
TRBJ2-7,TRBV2,CASSGLGQSYEQYF
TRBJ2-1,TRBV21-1,CASSKEGLAGGRNEQFF
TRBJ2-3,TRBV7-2,CASSSPSGLRDTQYF
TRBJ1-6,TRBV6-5,CASSRESSYNSPLHF
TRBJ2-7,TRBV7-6,CASSPFSGTSYEQYF
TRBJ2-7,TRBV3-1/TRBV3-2,CASARPLAATPYEQYF
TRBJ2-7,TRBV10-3,CATRQAYEQYF
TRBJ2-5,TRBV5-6,CASSLWGAETQYF
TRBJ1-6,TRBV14,CASSQVAGGYYNSPLHF
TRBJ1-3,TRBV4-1,CASSLRTGRESGNTIYF
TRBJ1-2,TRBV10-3,CAITPGTGTNYGYTF
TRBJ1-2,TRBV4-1,CASSQDSRTAYGYTF
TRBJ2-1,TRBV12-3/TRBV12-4,CASSSAGTEQFF
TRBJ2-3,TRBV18,CASGKGTSETQYF
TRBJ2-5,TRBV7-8,CASSLRLAGDASNWGQETQYF
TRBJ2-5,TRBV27,CASIRKGLQETQYF
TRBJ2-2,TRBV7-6,CASSSLGLMGGPSRGELFF
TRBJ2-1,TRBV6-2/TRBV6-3,CASSPSGGEQFF
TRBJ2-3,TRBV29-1,CSVGGSGVSDTQYF
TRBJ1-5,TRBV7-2,CASSIRQGADQPQHF
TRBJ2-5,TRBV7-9,CASSLARGETQYF